What follows describes a single TCR beta chain. Its antigen remains unknown. Time point indicated: blood at routine non-recurrence follow-up after resection. Researchers sequenced whole RNA taken from tumor, nontumor lung or frozen PBMC without sorting. This record belongs to a study of spatial heterogeneity in lung cancer. On the study more broadly: Each time, sequencing found more beta-chain sequences than alpha-chain sequences. Study-level points and caveats: At resection, ubiquitous expanded tumor TCRs appeared in blood more than at follow-up.

The V segment lost 4 bases and the J segment 6 bases; nucleotides outside the gene matches: 8. The CDR3 has 16 residues. The library protocol tagged each TCR cDNA with a unique molecular identifier. One entry per CDR3 protein, called by TCRdb with MiXCR from the 5' RACE reads. Counted here are tens of thousands of distinct CDR3 sequences, approximately 12% occurring once; the ten biggest clones make up roughly 32%. The TCR originated in a male donor with early-stage non-small cell lung cancer. V is TRBV12-3 or TRBV12-4 and J is TRBJ2-2, with TRBD1 matching 10 bases. This specimen was PBMCs, taken at follow-up. The CDR3 DNA follows: TGTGCCAGCAGTTCAAGGGGACAGGGGAGGGCCGGGGAGCTGTTTTTT. This gives the protein CASSSRGQGRAGELFF.